Shown below are 32 T cell receptor beta chains from a single sample sequenced in a study of blood T cells in healthy people across ages. A second PCR, run for about 6 to 12 cycles, used a sample-barcoded 5' primer plus a J-beta primer mix. Each CDR3 protein is one row after TCRdb ran MiXCR on the 5' RACE reads. The table lists around 710,000 distinct CDR3 sequences, approximately 39% of them singletons. Sequencing was done on a sample of blood. The source of these receptors is a woman in her sixties in good health.

In its sample, this clonotype was seen a few times. The chain joins TRBV5-1 to TRBJ2-5; 9 nucleotides match TRBD2. Trimming took 1 base from V and 6 from J; bases not matched to a gene: 7. CDR3 size: 15 residues. Germline CDR1 reads SGHRS; CDR2 reads YFSETQ. The CDR3 bases are TGCGCCAGCAGCTTGCCTAGCGGGGAGGTCCAGACCCAGTACTTC. It translates to CASSLPSGEVQTQYF. The variable domain in full, completed from reference TRBV5-1 and TRBJ2-5, reads KAGVTQTPRYLIKTRGQQVTLSCSPISGHRSVSWYQQTPGQGLQFLFEYFSETQRNKGNFPGRFSGRQFSNSRSEMNVSTLELGDSALYLCASSLPSGEVQTQYFGPGTRLLVL.

The rearrangement joins TRBV2 to TRBJ2-1; possible D gene TRBD2, 6 bases. Germline CDR1 reads SNHLY; CDR2 reads FYNNEI. V was clipped by 7 bases and J by 5 bases, with 15 bases between them. This CDR3 contains 14 residues. CDR3 DNA sequence: TGTGCCAGCAATGTCAGGGAGGACCACAATGAGCAGTTCTTC. Amino acids: CASNVREDHNEQFF.

This clonotype was detected only once. This chain uses TRBV6-2 or TRBV6-3 with TRBJ2-1; 10 nucleotides line up with TRBD2. Germline CDR1 and CDR2: MNHEY and SVGEGT. Losses at the gene ends were 6 bases for V and 5 bases for J; bases not matched to a gene: 13. CDR3 size: 17 residues. Written as DNA, the CDR3 is TGTGCCAGCAGCCCACCCCGGCTAGCGGGAGTAAACAATGAGCAGTTCTTC. It yields the protein CASSPPRLAGVNNEQFF.

This clonotype has more than one count but fewer than ten. This sequence joins TRBV29-1 and TRBJ2-7; D is ambiguous. V was cut by 4 bases and J by 3 bases, with 13 bases left in between. CDR3 length: 13 amino acids. Per germline, CDR1 SQVTM and CDR2 ANQGSEA. In nucleotides, the CDR3 is TGCAGCGTTGTCTCCGGCGGTAGCTACGAGCAGTACTTC. Protein product: CSVVSGGSYEQYF.

The J gene is TRBJ2-5, the V gene TRBV21-1. TRBV21-1 is deemed a pseudogene. The CDR3 contains 16 residues. The CDR3 nucleotides are TGTGCCAGCAGCAAAGATATTAGCACATGGGAAGAGACCCAGTACTTC. This sequence encodes CASSKDISTWEETQYF.

Comment on this clonotype: Mismatch with germline at one junction end may stem from a read error. The chain uses TRBV7-2 and TRBJ2-1; TRBD2 aligns across 13 bases. This CDR3 spans 19 amino acids. CDR1 and CDR2 from the germline V gene are SGHTA and FQGNSA. CDR3 sequence: CASSFPGLAGSSSYSEQFF. The CDR3 bases are TGTGCCAGCAGCTTTCCGGGACTAGCGGGATCTAGCTCCTACAGTGAGCAGTTCTTC.

In its sample, this clonotype was seen a few times. The genes are TRBV6-2 or TRBV6-3 and TRBJ2-4; D tentatively fits TRBD1 or TRBD2 (5 bases each). The J call is doubtful: the DNA matches TRBJ2-7 better. The CDR3 has 16 residues. The germline V gene has CDR1 MNHEY and CDR2 SVGEGT. CDR3 sequence: CASSYSRDQGKNEQYF. The CDR3 coding sequence is TGTGCCAGCAGTTATTCCCGGGACCAAGGAAAGAACGAGCAGTACTTC.

The CDR3: CASSLMRNNEKLFF. The CDR3 bases are TGTGCCAGCAGCTTAATGCGGAATAATGAAAAACTGTTTTTT. J is TRBJ1-4 and V is TRBV13; D gene uncertain. This CDR3 has 14 amino acids. In germline, CDR1 is PRHDT, CDR2 FYEKMQ (reference sequence). The germline V and J ends were trimmed by 2 bases and 4 bases, with 8 bases remaining between them.

With regard to this clonotype: This may stem from a read error, because a much larger clone lies one nucleotide away. The gene calls are TRBV4-1 and TRBJ2-7; D is undetermined. The end of the DNA is better explained by TRBJ2-5, so the J call may be wrong. Germline loops: CDR1 MGHRA, CDR2 YSYEKL. The length of the CDR3 is 15 residues. CDR3 nucleotide sequence: TGCGCCAGCAGCCGCTCCGAGACTGCCATAGAGACCCAGTACTTC. This encodes CASSRSETAIETQYF.

The chain employs TRBV20-1 and TRBJ2-7, with D tentatively TRBD2 (5 bases). Per the germline V gene, CDR1 is DFQATT and CDR2 is SNEGSKA (reference sequence). The CDR3 spans 16 residues. V lost 1 base and J 4 bases, leaving 20 bases between the germline ends. CDR3 DNA sequence: TGCAGTGCTAGAGGCAGAAGGACCTGGGAGAGGTACGAGCAGTACTTC. This translates into CSARGRRTWERYEQYF.

This clonotype was seen ten or more times. At one end the junction does not follow the germline gene, possibly because of a read error. The gene calls are TRBV5-1 and TRBJ2-3; 8 bases agree with TRBD2. Germline V gene sequence: CDR1 SGHRS, CDR2 YFSETQ. CDR3 length: 15 amino acids. The CDR3 protein is CASSLAGGGTDTQYF. CDR3 DNA sequence: TGTGCCAGCAGTTTGGCGGGCGGGGGGACAGATACGCAGTATTTT.

V gene TRBV6-6 combines with J gene TRBJ2-3; maybe TRBD2 (6 bases). Trimming pared 2 bases from V and 0 bases from J, leaving 9 bases between. The CDR3 length is 15 residues. Germline CDR1 MNHNY, CDR2 SVGAGI (reference sequence). CDR3 in amino acids: CASSYRAGSTDTQYF. CDR3 coding DNA: TGTGCCAGCAGTTACCGGGCGGGAAGCACAGATACGCAGTATTTT.

This clonotype was observed a few times. V gene TRBV6-6 combines with J gene TRBJ2-2; 9 bases line up with TRBD1. The V gene end was trimmed by 5 bases and the J gene end by 5 bases; junction bases not matched to a gene: 12. The CDR3 sequence is 17 residues long. Germline-derived CDR1 and CDR2 are MNHNY and SVGAGI (reference sequence). Here the CDR3 reads CASSTFLGQGQTGELFF. Written as DNA, the CDR3 is TGTGCCAGCAGTACGTTTTTGGGACAGGGTCAAACCGGGGAGCTGTTTTTT.

V and J are TRBV5-1 and TRBJ2-5; D call uncertain. Near its end, the DNA agrees better with TRBJ2-7, so the J call may be wrong. The CDR3 contains 11 residues. Germline CDR1 reads SGHRS; CDR2 reads YFSETQ. The CDR3 DNA reads TGCGCCAGCAGACTTTTATACGAGCAGTACTTC. Protein sequence: CASRLLYEQYF.

This clonotype was seen only a few times. An end of the junction does not agree with germline; a read error may underlie this. The rearrangement uses TRBV7-9 and TRBJ2-3; 12 bases line up with TRBD2. The CDR3 is 17 residues long. CDR1 SEHNR and CDR2 FQNEAQ come from the germline V gene (reference sequence). CDR3 DNA sequence: TGCGCCAGCAGCTTCGGACTAGCGGGGACATCCACAGATACGCAGTATTTT. This encodes CASSFGLAGTSTDTQYF.

The chain uses TRBV7-2 and TRBJ2-7; D is perhaps TRBD1 (5 bases). There are 15 residues in the CDR3. Germline V gives CDR1 SGHTA, CDR2 FQGNSA. The ends were cut back, 1 base at V and 3 bases at J, with 13 bases in the middle. The CDR3 sequence is CASSLVGVDGYEQYF. CDR3 DNA: TGTGCCAGCAGCTTAGTAGGGGTTGACGGCTACGAGCAGTACTTC.

The V and J genes are TRBV6-6 and TRBJ2-5; TRBD1 matches at 8 bases. The J call may not be correct, given that the DNA end is closer to TRBJ2-7. The CDR3 covers 13 residues. In germline, CDR1 is MNHNY, CDR2 SVGAGI (reference sequence). The CDR3 DNA follows: TGTGCCAGCAGTCGGACAGGGAGGCACGAGCAGTACTTC. As protein: CASSRTGRHEQYF.

This sequence joins TRBV7-2 and TRBJ2-3; D is uncertain. Trimming removed 5 bases at V and 8 bases at J, with 14 bases between. Germline loops: CDR1 SGHTA, CDR2 FQGNSA. The CDR3 totals 13 residues. The CDR3 sequence: CASSPSRVGTQYF. CDR3 sequence (DNA): TGTGCCAGCAGCCCCAGTCGCGTGGGTACGCAGTATTTT.

The chain recombines TRBV12-3 or TRBV12-4 with TRBJ2-7; TRBD1 matches at 7 bases. V was pared by 5 bases and J by 0 bases, with 7 bases of the junction left unmatched. The CDR3 loop spans 15 amino acids. DNA of the CDR3: TGTGCCAGCAGTCCCCCGGGACAGAGCTCCTACGAGCAGTACTTC. Encoded protein: CASSPPGQSSYEQYF.

The chain combines TRBV20-1 with TRBJ2-2; 11 bases agree with TRBD2. Germline V gene data show CDR1 as DFQATT and CDR2 as SNEGSKA (reference sequence). This CDR3 is 17 amino acids long. The trim removed 5 bases at V and 5 bases at J, leaving 13 bases unmatched. The CDR3 loop reads CSAPLALAGVVTGELFF. The DNA of the CDR3 is TGCAGTGCTCCTTTGGCACTAGCGGGAGTGGTTACCGGGGAGCTGTTTTTT.

The gene calls are TRBV15 and TRBJ2-1, with a tentative D call TRBD2 (7 bases). The CDR3 totals 14 residues. Germline CDR1 reads LNHNV; CDR2 reads YYDKDF (reference sequence). V lost 5 bases and J lost 13, with 21 bases in between. CDR3 residues: CATSQGGGGALQFF. As DNA, the CDR3 is TGTGCCACCAGCCAGGGCGGGGGCGGGGCCCTTCAGTTCTTC.

The chain recombines TRBV29-1 with TRBJ2-1; weak D call: TRBD2 (7 bases). The V gene lost 6 bases and the J gene lost 7 bases, with 19 bases spanning the gap. CDR1 SQVTM and CDR2 ANQGSEA come from the germline V gene. The CDR3 runs 14 residues. In DNA form, the CDR3 reads TGCAGCGTAGGGGGGGGGACAAAAGGGAATGAGCAGTTCTTC. It translates to CSVGGGTKGNEQFF.

V usage is TRBV10-2 and J usage is TRBJ1-2; D call uncertain. This CDR3 comprises 14 residues. Germline CDR1 and CDR2: WSHSY and SAAADI. With 0 bases removed from V and 2 bases from J, the gap between germline ends came to 7 bases. CDR3 residues: CASSESIKNYGYTF. DNA of the CDR3: TGCGCCAGCAGTGAGTCTATAAAAAACTATGGCTACACCTTC.

The gene calls are TRBV7-2 and TRBJ2-5, with TRBD2 identical over 11 bases. This CDR3 has 19 amino acids. From germline, CDR1 is SGHTA and CDR2 FQGNSA. Trimming removed 2 bases from V and 4 bases from J; junction bases left unmatched: 15. CDR3 region: CASSLRQGGSGRASETQYF. In DNA, the CDR3 is TGTGCCAGCAGCTTACGACAGGGTGGTAGCGGGAGGGCCTCAGAGACCCAGTACTTC.

The chain joins TRBV6-2 or TRBV6-3 to TRBJ2-5; 9 nucleotides align to TRBD2. Trimming at V came to 11 bases and at J to 6 bases, leaving 10 bases not matched to a gene. This CDR3 is 13 amino acids long. CDR1 MNHEY and CDR2 SVGEGT come from the germline V gene. DNA for the CDR3: TGTGCCTGCGGGCGGGAGGGTCTACAGACCCAGTACTTC. Translation: CACGREGLQTQYF.

The chain links TRBV20-1 to TRBJ2-6; no reliable D call. V shed 3 bases and J shed 1 base, with 7 bases lying between them. CDR1 and CDR2 (germline): DFQATT, SNEGSKA (reference sequence). The CDR3 sequence is 14 residues long. In DNA form, the CDR3 reads TGCAGTGCTAGGCTGGTTTCTGGGGCCAACGTCCTGACTTTC. This gives the protein CSARLVSGANVLTF.

In this sample, this clonotype turned up a few times. The chain joins TRBV11-2 to TRBJ2-3; possibly TRBD1 for D (6 bases). CDR3 length: 13 amino acids. Germline lookup yields CDR1 SGHAT and CDR2 FQNNGV. Trimming cost V 5 bases and J 1 base, with 7 bases left between them. The CDR3 sequence is CASSGQRTDTQYF. The DNA for the CDR3 is TGTGCCAGCAGCGGACAGCGCACAGATACGCAGTATTTT.

This clonotype was seen a handful of times. V is TRBV4-2 and J is TRBJ2-5; D remains ambiguous. In germline, CDR1 is LGHNA, CDR2 YNFKEQ. The CDR3 consists of 14 residues. Trimming cost V 0 bases and J 11 bases, with 16 bases left between them. CDR3 bases: TGTGCCAGCAGCCAAGACGACCTTGGGAATGAGCAGTACTTC. Translating gives CASSQDDLGNEQYF.

This chain uses TRBV20-1 with TRBJ2-3; 7 nucleotides line up with TRBD2. CDR1 and CDR2 (germline): DFQATT, SNEGSKA (reference sequence). Losses at the gene ends were 5 bases for V and 0 bases for J; bases not matched to a gene: 5. The CDR3 totals 14 residues. The CDR3 region is CSAPLRESTDTQYF. CDR3 in DNA: TGCAGTGCTCCCCTGCGGGAGAGCACAGATACGCAGTATTTT.

The V gene is TRBV11-1, the J gene TRBJ2-6; tentatively, D is TRBD1 (5 bases). The V gene's germline CDR1 is SGHAT and CDR2 FQDESV (reference sequence). The CDR3 contains 17 residues. With 4 bases removed from V and 0 bases from J, the gap between germline ends came to 13 bases. The CDR3 nucleotides read TGTGCCAGCAGCTCCAGGGTGGGGCTCTCTGGGGCCAACGTCCTGACTTTC. This sequence encodes CASSSRVGLSGANVLTF.

The chain has TRBV20-1 and TRBJ2-1, with D possibly TRBD2 on 5 matching bases. This CDR3 region has 14 residues. Per germline, CDR1 DFQATT and CDR2 SNEGSKA (reference sequence). V was shortened by 6 bases and J by 10 bases, with 22 bases between the two germline ends. The CDR3 DNA follows: TGCAGTGCGAGGGCCCCTGAAACCCCCGGGGAGCAGTTCTTC. Translating it yields CSARAPETPGEQFF.

The chain combines TRBV12-3 or TRBV12-4 with TRBJ1-2, with a weak D call TRBD1 (6 bases). The CDR3 has 13 residues. V was clipped by 6 bases and J by 4 bases, with 12 bases between them. The CDR3: CASSIYRAYGYTF. CDR3 bases: TGTGCCAGCAGCATCTACAGGGCCTATGGCTACACCTTC.